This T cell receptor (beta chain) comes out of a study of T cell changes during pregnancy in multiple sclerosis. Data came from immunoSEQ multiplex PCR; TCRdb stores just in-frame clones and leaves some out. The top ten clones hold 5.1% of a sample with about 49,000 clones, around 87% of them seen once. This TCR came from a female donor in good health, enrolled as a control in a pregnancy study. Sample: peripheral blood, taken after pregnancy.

The CDR3 DNA is TGTGCCAGCAGTTCCCACCGGGACAGGGGGCGACGAGAGCAGTTCTTC. It yields the protein CASSSHRDRGRREQFF. The V call is TRBV2, the J call TRBJ2-1; 12 nucleotides line up with TRBD1. This CDR3 is 16 amino acids long. Per the germline V gene, CDR1 is SNHLY and CDR2 is FYNNEI. The trim removed 5 bases at V and 10 bases at J, leaving 12 bases unmatched.